This T cell receptor beta chain was retrieved from a study of shared clonotypes between healthy human individuals. The CDR3 runs 15 residues. The trim removed 2 bases at V and 4 bases at J, leaving 4 bases unmatched. Germline CDR1 and CDR2: MNHNS and SASEGT. Genomic DNA per cell subset filled all wells of several immunoSEQ plates. In the source study's methods: ImmunoSEQ junction-only sequences lacked quality scores, so their filtering differed. Sequencing was performed with immunoSEQ multiplex PCR; in TCRdb, only in-frame clones are kept and a portion is missing. V and J calls and clone size come straight from that table; D and trimming were deduced from the DNA. The data contain about 580,000 clones, about 98% of them singletons. As regards this clone: The antigen is unknown.

It was CD45RO-negative cells, positively selected for CCR7, that made up naive CD8 cells, with terminally differentiated effector memory CD45RA+ cells excluded. Study-level points and caveats: Rarefaction exposed incomplete sorted-subset sequencing despite large depth. Relative to their counterparts shared across all four donors, non-shared clonotypes exhibited diminished generation probabilities.

The receptor comes from a man aged 30-40 years in good health. The rearrangement links TRBV6-1 to TRBJ2-1; 8 bases line up with TRBD2. Sequenced input: naive CD8+ T cells sorted from blood. The CDR3 is CASSEFASGYNEQFF. The CDR3 coding sequence is TGTGCCAGCAGTGAATTTGCTAGCGGGTACAATGAGCAGTTCTTC.